Listed below are T cell receptor beta chains from one sample, sequenced in a study of blood T cell repertoires in COVID-19. The method was immunoSEQ multiplex PCR; TCRdb's version includes in-frame clones alone and lacks a portion of them. Seen here are about 140,000 clones, approximately 78% observed once, and the top ten hold approximately 9.9%. Material for sequencing was peripheral blood. All receptors derive from a man aged 55 to 70 who had recovered from COVID-19. The CDR3 runs from the conserved cysteine through the conserved F or W. Each record gives: J gene, D gene, V gene, clone size, CDR3 DNA, CDR3 protein. The D gene is left open where the match is weak. Part of the rows lack a size; the others show once, few, many or a class for expanded clones.

>TRBJ2-5|NA|TRBV9|NA
TGTGCCAGCAGCCTGGGGGGGGGCCAGGGAGAGACCCAGTACTTC
CASSLGGGQGETQYF
>TRBJ2-1|NA|TRBV2|NA
TGTGCCAGCAGTGACCTCCTCTCCTACAATGAGCAGTTCTTC
CASSDLLSYNEQFF
>TRBJ2-7|TRBD1|TRBV3-1/TRBV3-2|NA
TGTGCCAGCAGCCGCGGACAGGGGATCTACGAGCAGTACTTC
CASSRGQGIYEQYF
>TRBJ1-2|NA|TRBV6-5|many
TGTGCCAGCAGGAGTGAGGGATATGGCTACACCTTC
CASRSEGYGYTF
>TRBJ1-5|NA|TRBV29-1|NA
TGCAGCGTTGGGGGCGCCTCTAATCAGCCCCAGCATTTT
CSVGGASNQPQHF
>TRBJ1-3|TRBD1|TRBV7-6|NA
TGTGCCAGCAGCTTGATGGGGACAGCCTCTGGAAACACCATATATTTT
CASSLMGTASGNTIYF
>TRBJ2-7|TRBD2|TRBV3-1/TRBV3-2|NA
TGTGCCAGCAGCCAAGACGGACTAGCGGGGGGCCCCTCCTACGAGCAGTACTTC
CASSQDGLAGGPSYEQYF
>TRBJ1-3|TRBD1|TRBV5-1|NA
TGCGCCAGCAGCTTGACAGGGGCCAGCTCTGGAAACACCATATATTTT
CASSLTGASSGNTIYF
>TRBJ1-5|TRBD1|TRBV7-2|NA
TGTGCCAGCAGCCTGGAAGGGGGCCAGCCCCAGCATTTT
CASSLEGGQPQHF
>TRBJ2-6|NA|TRBV18|NA
TGTGCCAGCTCATCTCAGGTCTCTGGGGCCAACGTCCTGACTTTC
CASSSQVSGANVLTF
>TRBJ2-7|NA|TRBV10-3|NA
TGTGCCATCAGCCCGGACCCGCGGGACGAGCAGTACTTC
CAISPDPRDEQYF
>TRBJ1-5|NA|TRBV30|NA
TGTGCCTGGAGTGGGGCAAGTAGCAATCAGCCCCAGCATTTT
CAWSGASSNQPQHF
>TRBJ2-5|NA|TRBV7-3|once
TGTGCCAGCAGTTTACAGGGGAGGGACGGGACCCAGTACTTC
CASSLQGRDGTQYF
>TRBJ2-1|NA|TRBV9|NA
TGTGCCAGCAGCTTTGGACAGTACAATGAGCAGTTCTTC
CASSFGQYNEQFF
>TRBJ2-1|TRBD2|TRBV3-1/TRBV3-2|NA
TGTGCCAGCAGTCCGCTAGCGGGAGGTTGGGGCAATGAGCAGTTCTTC
CASSPLAGGWGNEQFF
>TRBJ1-3|NA|TRBV3-1/TRBV3-2|NA
TGTGCCAGCAGCCGGGCCTCCCGACAGCACTCTGGAAACACCATATATTTT
CASSRASRQHSGNTIYF
>TRBJ2-2|NA|TRBV7-2|once
TGTGCCAGCAGCTCCGGAGGGGCCACCGGGGAGCTGTTTTTT
CASSSGGATGELFF
>TRBJ2-3|NA|TRBV5-1|NA
TGCGCCAGCAGCCCAAATGGGGGGTTGAGGACAGATACGCAGTATTTT
CASSPNGGLRTDTQYF
>TRBJ1-5|NA|TRBV3-1/TRBV3-2|NA
TGTGCCAGCAGCCAAGCGGGGTTAGATCAGCCCCAGCATTTT
CASSQAGLDQPQHF
>TRBJ2-7|TRBD2|TRBV7-9|many
TGTGCCAGCAGCCCCCCGACTAGCGGGAGAGGGGAGCAGTACTTC
CASSPPTSGRGEQYF
>TRBJ1-1|TRBD1|TRBV6-5|NA
TGTGCCAGCAGTTATAGGACAGGAAGGGGCAGCACTGAAGCTTTCTTT
CASSYRTGRGSTEAFF
>TRBJ2-2|NA|TRBV2|NA
TGTGCCAGCAGTGCTACCGGGACATACGGGACCGGGGAGCTGTTTTTT
CASSATGTYGTGELFF
>TRBJ2-2|TRBD1|TRBV6-8|once
TGTGCCAGCAGGCGACAGGGAAACACCGGGGAGCTGTTTTTT
CASRRQGNTGELFF
>TRBJ2-1|TRBD1|TRBV30|NA
TGTGCCTGGAGTCGGAGGCAGGGGGCGTTGAATGAGCAGTTCTTC
CAWSRRQGALNEQFF
>TRBJ2-6|NA|TRBV5-1|NA
TGCGCCAGCAGCCCCCCGGGGATATTCTCCCTCTCTGGGGCCAACGTCCTGACTTTC
CASSPPGIFSLSGANVLTF
>TRBJ1-4|TRBD1|TRBV9|NA
TGTGCCAGCAGCCCCACAGGGGGCGCGGTTGAAAAACTGTTTTTT
CASSPTGGAVEKLFF
>TRBJ1-4|NA|TRBV4-1|NA
TGCGCCAGCAGCCAAACAGGGTCAACTAATGAAAAACTGTTTTTT
CASSQTGSTNEKLFF
>TRBJ2-2|TRBD1|TRBV7-9|NA
TGTGCCAGCAGCTTCGGACAGGGAAAACAGATTGGCGGGGAGCTGTTTTTT
CASSFGQGKQIGGELFF
>TRBJ2-5|TRBD2|TRBV7-9|NA
TGTGCCAGCAGCCCGGGGACTAGCGGAGAAGAGACCCAGTACTTC
CASSPGTSGEETQYF
>TRBJ1-1|NA|TRBV9|NA
TGTGCCAGCAGCGTAAAAATCGACAGTACGAACACTGAAGCTTTCTTT
CASSVKIDSTNTEAFF
>TRBJ2-1|TRBD1|TRBV19|NA
TGTGCCAGTAGTATAGATCCGGGACAGGGGGTCAATGAGCAGTTCTTC
CASSIDPGQGVNEQFF
>TRBJ1-2|TRBD1|TRBV9|many
TGTGCCAGCAGCGAAGGGGACAGATTATATGGCTACACCTTC
CASSEGDRLYGYTF
>TRBJ2-5|TRBD2|TRBV5-1|NA
TGCGCCAGCAGCTTGGGGACTAGCGGGAATTTGGAGACCCAGTACTTC
CASSLGTSGNLETQYF
>TRBJ1-1|NA|TRBV28|once
TGTGCCAGCAGTTTACAATCGGGCGGGGGAACTGAAGCTTTCTTT
CASSLQSGGGTEAFF
>TRBJ2-7|NA|TRBV28|NA
TGTGCCAGCAGTCCGCCTGGGCCAGGGGTGAATGGAAACGAGCAGTACTTC
CASSPPGPGVNGNEQYF
>TRBJ2-1|TRBD1|TRBV7-2|many
TGTGCCAGCAGCTTGGCGGGGGGACAGGGGAATGTGAATGAGCAGTTCTTC
CASSLAGGQGNVNEQFF
>TRBJ2-5|TRBD2|TRBV4-3|NA
TGCGCCAGCAGCCAAGTTGCGGGGGGGCCAAGGGAGACCCAGTACTTC
CASSQVAGGPRETQYF
>TRBJ1-1|TRBD1|TRBV6-5|once
TGTGCCAGCGCCAGGGGGGAGGTCACTGAAGCTTTCTTT
CASARGEVTEAFF
>TRBJ2-4|TRBD2|TRBV5-4|NA
TGTGCCAGCAGCTTAGGGGCCGGGACTAGCCAAAACATTCAGTACTTC
CASSLGAGTSQNIQYF
>TRBJ2-1|TRBD2|TRBV5-1|NA
TGCGCCAGCAGCTTAAGGACTAGCGGGGGGAATGAGCAGTTCTTC
CASSLRTSGGNEQFF
>TRBJ1-5|TRBD1|TRBV28|NA
TGTGCCAGCAGGTCATCAGGGGGCGTTCAGCCCCAGCATTTT
CASRSSGGVQPQHF
>TRBJ1-1|NA|TRBV5-1|once
TGCGCCAGCCGATTGGAGGGAGTTGAAGCTTTCTTT
CASRLEGVEAFF
>TRBJ1-2|NA|TRBV5-4|NA
TGTGCCAGCAGCTTGGATCAGGGGATTGGCTACACCTTC
CASSLDQGIGYTF
>TRBJ2-7|NA|TRBV2|NA
TGTGCCACCCAATCAAACTACGAGCAGTACTTC
CATQSNYEQYF
>TRBJ1-1|NA|TRBV21-1|NA
TGTGCCAGCAGCTCTCCCAGGACGGACACCACTGAAGCTTTCTTT
CASSSPRTDTTEAFF
>TRBJ2-5|TRBD2|TRBV9|NA
TGTGCCAGCAGCCCGACTAGCGGCAAAGAGACCCAGTACTTC
CASSPTSGKETQYF
>TRBJ2-7|NA|TRBV6-5|NA
TGTGCCAGCAGTTTCGGACAGAGCTACGAGCAGTACTTC
CASSFGQSYEQYF
>TRBJ2-5|NA|TRBV7-3|NA
TGTGCCAGCAGCTCCGCGGGGACAGTGGAGACCCAGTACTTC
CASSSAGTVETQYF
>TRBJ2-5|NA|TRBV27|NA
TGTGCCAGCAGTCCGACGGCGGCAGGGGAGACCCAGTACTTC
CASSPTAAGETQYF
>TRBJ1-5|NA|TRBV19|once
TGTGCCGGTTCGGGAAGGTATAGCAATCAGCCCCAGCATTTT
CAGSGRYSNQPQHF
>TRBJ1-5|TRBD1|TRBV6-6|NA
TGTGCCAGCAGTTACTCGGGGAGAGGGGGCCCTCAGCCCCAGCATTTT
CASSYSGRGGPQPQHF
>TRBJ2-3|NA|TRBV5-1|NA
TGCGCCAGCAGCGTGGGACTTCGAGCCAACACAGATACGCAGTATTTT
CASSVGLRANTDTQYF
>TRBJ1-1|TRBD1|TRBV19|NA
TGTGCCAGTATACAGGGGGCTATTAACACTGAAGCTTTCTTT
CASIQGAINTEAFF
>TRBJ2-2|TRBD1|TRBV18|few
TGTGCCAGCTCCCGACAGGGGAACACCGGGGAGCTGTTTTTT
CASSRQGNTGELFF
>TRBJ2-3|NA|TRBV7-4|NA
TGTGCCAGCAGCTTTAGAGTGGCAGATACGCAGTATTTT
CASSFRVADTQYF
>TRBJ2-1|TRBD2|TRBV7-2|NA
TGTGCCAGCAGCTTATCTTCGGGACTAGCGGGAGGGCGGAATGAGCAGTTCTTC
CASSLSSGLAGGRNEQFF
>TRBJ1-6|NA|TRBV6-5|once
TGTGCCAGCAGTTACGACATTACCGATTCACCCCTCCACTTT
CASSYDITDSPLHF